These 2 T cell receptor beta chains were sequenced from one sample in a study of CD8+ T cells in alopecia areata. After isolation, RNA underwent reverse transcription to generate cDNA as the sequencing template. Produced via immunoSEQ multiplex PCR; TCRdb's table is partial and in-frame only. This sample carries approximately 180,000 clones, 50% to 60% of them seen once, and the ten largest clones take roughly 15%. The specimen comprised CD4+ T cells sorted from blood, sampled at week 0. The receptors derive from a human donor with alopecia areata.

The gene calls are TRBV10-3 and TRBJ2-5, with D possibly matching TRBD1 (5 bases). The V gene's germline CDR1 is ENHRY and CDR2 SYGVKD. CDR3 size: 14 residues. V was pared by 4 bases and J by 1 base, with 10 bases between. The CDR3 loop is CAISGGRAQETQYF. CDR3 bases: TGTGCCATCAGTGGTGGCAGGGCCCAAGAGACCCAGTACTTC.

The genes are TRBV27 and TRBJ2-7; 7 bases match TRBD2. V shed 8 bases, J shed 3 bases, and the junction held 4 bases outside the gene matches. The CDR3 runs to 12 residues. The germline V gene has CDR1 MNHEY and CDR2 SMNVEV (reference sequence). The CDR3 loop is CASGLGLYEQYF. In DNA, the CDR3 is TGTGCCAGCGGACTAGGACTCTACGAGCAGTACTTC.